This T cell receptor beta chain was identified in a study of Graves' ophthalmopathy and Graves' hyperthyroidism. Whole-study results and caveats: For separating ophthalmopathy from stable hyperthyroidism, a 13-signature model gave roughly 90% sensitivity and roughly 79% specificity.

This clonotype was detected many times. Its antigen is currently unknown. The TCR beta CDR3 regions underwent amplification from RNA transcripts. An opening RT-PCR round employed HTBI primers and preceded a second-round multiplex PCR. TCRdb reprocessed the multiplex PCR reads with MiXCR, giving one entry per CDR3 protein. The sample yields about 380,000 distinct CDR3 sequences, 15% to 19% seen once. If no ophthalmopathy appeared within 18 months of follow-up, hyperthyroidism was termed stable. Hyperthyroidism in these 18- to 65-year-old patients was newly diagnosed, lasting under 2 months. The PBMCs had their origin in about 9.7 ml of fresh peripheral blood. The clonotype was recovered from a woman younger than 30 with stable Graves' hyperthyroidism. What was sequenced was peripheral blood.

The CDR3 protein is CASSRRGGGELFF. CDR3 nucleotides: TGTGCCAGCAGCCGCCGAGGGGGCGGGGAGCTGTTTTTT. The chain has TRBV7-6 and TRBJ2-2, with D perhaps matching TRBD1 (6 bases). Trimming took off 5 bases at V and 7 bases at J, with 11 bases between the two ends. The CDR3 covers 13 residues. Germline V gene data show CDR1 as SGHVS and CDR2 as FNYEAQ.